The T cell receptor beta chain under discussion was sequenced for a study of T cells in tuberculosis. Study background: Within 7 days of starting treatment, or before, PBMC were stored.

In the case of this clone: The antigen remains undetermined.

Specified time point: new active TB diagnosis, blood taken before or within 7 days of starting treatment. Confirmation came from sputum smear and/or culture positivity for M. tuberculosis. Generated by immunoSEQ multiplex PCR, the TCRdb table keeps only in-frame clones and is missing some. The data show tens of thousands of clones, 75% to 95% seen once. Study results and limitations: Classification accuracy was over 85% (AUROC around 0.9) with the GMM-specific repertoire.

CDR1 and CDR2 from the germline V gene are SGHAT and FQNNGV. Trimming shortened V by 2 bases and J by 7 bases, and 12 bases separated the two germline ends. CDR3 length: 15 residues. Sequencing was performed on PBMCs, taken at tuberculosis diagnosis. The chain carries TRBV11-2 and TRBJ1-6; D is possibly TRBD1 (5 bases). The receptor comes from an adult with tuberculosis. The CDR3 DNA reads TGTGCCAGCAGCTTATTGCAGGGAAGGAATTCACCCCTCCACTTT. Translation gives CASSLLQGRNSPLHF.